This is a list of T cell receptor beta chains from one sample in a study of blood T cell repertoires in COVID-19. TCRdb keeps only in-frame clones here, not all; method: immunoSEQ multiplex PCR. The sample includes about 230,000 clones, approximately 84% seen only once; the top ten take 11%. Source material: peripheral blood. The receptors stem from a man aged 50 or older with COVID-19, enrolled during active disease. Each CDR3 is given with its conserved first and last residue. D genes are given only for firm matches. Size tells how often a clone was seen (once, few, many) or the class of an expanded clone, and some rows leave it out.

V	J	D	size	DNA	CDR3
TRBV4-1	TRBJ2-1	-	once	TGCGCCAGCAGCCAAGGAGGTCAGGGAAGTTCATCCTACAATGAGCAGTTCTTC	CASSQGGQGSSSYNEQFF
TRBV5-6	TRBJ1-6	-	-	TGTGCCAGCAGCTGGGGGGACCTCCCGGGCAGCTCCTATAATTCACCCCTCCACTTT	CASSWGDLPGSSYNSPLHF
TRBV9	TRBJ2-1	TRBD2	-	TGTGCCAGCAGCGCAAGCGGGGGGCCGCCATACAATGAGCAGTTCTTC	CASSASGGPPYNEQFF
TRBV24-1	TRBJ2-1	TRBD1	-	TGTGCCACCAGTGATTTGCCCCCCGGGACAGGGGAATACAATGAGCAGTTCTTC	CATSDLPPGTGEYNEQFF
TRBV30	TRBJ1-4	-	-	TGTGCCTGGAGTGTAATGGCAGGGTTTAATGAAAAACTGTTTTTT	CAWSVMAGFNEKLFF
TRBV9	TRBJ2-5	TRBD2	once	TGTGCCAGCAGCGTCGAATCGGGACTAGCGGGAGAAGGTAGGGAGACCCAGTACTTC	CASSVESGLAGEGRETQYF
TRBV9	TRBJ1-6	-	-	TGTGCCAGCAGCGTAGATAGCTCACCCCTCCACTTT	CASSVDSSPLHF
TRBV5-1	TRBJ2-2	-	once	TGCGCCAGCAGCTTACTAGCAACCCGGGAGCTGTTTTTT	CASSLLATRELFF
TRBV3-1/TRBV3-2	TRBJ2-1	TRBD2	-	TGTGCCAGCAGCCAAGGGACTAGCGGGAGTAATGAGCAGTTCTTC	CASSQGTSGSNEQFF
TRBV11-2	TRBJ2-1	TRBD2	-	TGTGCCAGCAGCTTAGATGAGGTAGCGGGTGGGAGAGAGTACAATGAGCAGTTCTTC	CASSLDEVAGGREYNEQFF
TRBV7-3	TRBJ2-2	-	-	TGTGCCAGCAGCAGCCGACCCGGGAGGCTGTTTTTT	CASSSRPGRLFF
TRBV3-1/TRBV3-2	TRBJ1-2	-	-	TGTGCCAGCAGCGAAAACCCAGGGGACTATGGCTACACCTTC	CASSENPGDYGYTF
TRBV10-3	TRBJ1-6	-	-	TGTGCCATCAGTGACGAACAGCATAATTCACCCCTCCACTTT	CAISDEQHNSPLHF
TRBV11-3	TRBJ2-1	-	-	TGTGCCAGCAGCTCATCAACAGTGGGGGGAGTAAATGAGCAGTTCTTC	CASSSSTVGGVNEQFF
TRBV7-2	TRBJ2-7	-	-	TGTGCCAGCAGCTTAGTTGGAGGCTCCTACGAGCAGTACTTC	CASSLVGGSYEQYF
TRBV7-2	TRBJ2-2	-	-	TGTGCCAGCAGCGTCTCCCCCACCGGGGAGCTGTTTTTT	CASSVSPTGELFF
TRBV18	TRBJ1-1	-	-	TGTGCCAGCTCACTCCTGGACAACATGAACACTGAAGCTTTCTTT	CASSLLDNMNTEAFF
TRBV2	TRBJ2-1	TRBD2	-	TGTGCCAGCAGCGAGGGACTAGCGGGAAACAATGAGCAGTTCTTC	CASSEGLAGNNEQFF
TRBV6-5	TRBJ1-6	-	-	TGTGCCAGCAGAGCCCAGGGATACTCACCCCTCCACTTT	CASRAQGYSPLHF
TRBV21-1	TRBJ2-7	-	-	TGTGCCAGCAGCAAAGCTGGGACTAGCGGGTACTCCTACGAGCAGTACTTC	CASSKAGTSGYSYEQYF
TRBV3-1/TRBV3-2	TRBJ1-1	-	-	TGTGCCAGCAGCCAAGCCGAGGGAAGAGGGAACACTGAAGCTTTCTTT	CASSQAEGRGNTEAFF
TRBV12-3/TRBV12-4	TRBJ1-5	-	-	TGTGCCAGCAGTCAGGGGCGATTGCAGCCCCAGCATTTT	CASSQGRLQPQHF
TRBV10-3	TRBJ2-1	TRBD2	-	TGTGCCATCAGTGCCTCTCGCGGGAGCTCCTACAATGAGCAGTTCTTC	CAISASRGSSYNEQFF
TRBV7-9	TRBJ1-4	-	-	TGTGCCAGCAGCTTTACTACAGGTCACGGGTTTGCAACTAATGAAAAACTGTTTTTT	CASSFTTGHGFATNEKLFF
TRBV24-1	TRBJ1-5	-	once	TGTGCCACCAGTGACTCGCCCACTGGTAATCAGCCCCAGCATTTT	CATSDSPTGNQPQHF
TRBV6-1	TRBJ2-1	-	-	TGTGCCAGCAGCGAAAGGGGGTTCCACCCTCTTTACAATGAGCAGTTCTTC	CASSERGFHPLYNEQFF
TRBV18	TRBJ2-2	-	-	TGTGCCAGCTCACCACGGGCACTCGGGAGCGGCACCGGGGAGCTGTTTTTT	CASSPRALGSGTGELFF